This T cell receptor (beta chain) stems from a study of T-cell reconstitution after alpha-beta-depleted transplantation in children. Findings and caveats of the study: Some patients' high day-60 TCRbeta diversity was attributed to recipient cells surviving conditioning. Several hundred expanded graft clones reportedly were the source of alpha-beta T cells about two months after transplant. Among T cells one year after transplant, newly produced cells accounted for most counts and diversity.

As it was prepared, the TCRbeta library received unique molecular identifiers. TCRdb itself ran the PCR reads through MiXCR, one entry per CDR3 protein. The data contain just over 950,000 distinct CDR3 sequences, roughly 29% of them singletons. This clonotype has just a few counts. What it binds is not known. The germline V gene encodes CDR1 ENHRY and CDR2 SYGVKD. V lost 8 bases and J lost 2; bases outside the gene matches: 5. CDR3 size: 14 residues. Material: PBMCs, mostly from graft donor cells, obtained 360 days after TCRalphabeta/CD19-depleted stem cell transplant. The chain uses TRBV10-3 and TRBJ2-3; TRBD1 agrees at 9 bases. The receptor's source is a boy in the first two years of life who had a stem cell transplant for SCID, so the T cells may come from the graft donor. The CDR3 DNA sequence: TGTGCCATCGACAGGGGGTTCCTCACAGATACGCAGTATTTT. Protein: CAIDRGFLTDTQYF.